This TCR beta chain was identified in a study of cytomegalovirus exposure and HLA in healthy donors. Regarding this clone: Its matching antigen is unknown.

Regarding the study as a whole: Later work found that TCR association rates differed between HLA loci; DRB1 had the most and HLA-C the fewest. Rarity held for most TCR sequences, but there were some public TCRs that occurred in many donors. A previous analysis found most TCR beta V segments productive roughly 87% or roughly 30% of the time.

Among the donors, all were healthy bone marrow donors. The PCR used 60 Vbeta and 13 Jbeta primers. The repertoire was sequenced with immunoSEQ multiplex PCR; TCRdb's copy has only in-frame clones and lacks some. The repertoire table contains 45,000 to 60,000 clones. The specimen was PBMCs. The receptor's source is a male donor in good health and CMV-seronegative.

CDR3 DNA sequence: TGTGCCAGCAGTACTCGACAGACCTCACCTGAGCAGTACTTC. It specifies CASSTRQTSPEQYF. The chain uses TRBV27 and TRBJ2-7; tentative D call: TRBD1 (5 bases). Germline V CDR1 and CDR2: MNHEY, SMNVEV (reference sequence). Trimming took 5 bases from V and 7 from J, leaving 18 bases between them. The CDR3 consists of 14 residues.